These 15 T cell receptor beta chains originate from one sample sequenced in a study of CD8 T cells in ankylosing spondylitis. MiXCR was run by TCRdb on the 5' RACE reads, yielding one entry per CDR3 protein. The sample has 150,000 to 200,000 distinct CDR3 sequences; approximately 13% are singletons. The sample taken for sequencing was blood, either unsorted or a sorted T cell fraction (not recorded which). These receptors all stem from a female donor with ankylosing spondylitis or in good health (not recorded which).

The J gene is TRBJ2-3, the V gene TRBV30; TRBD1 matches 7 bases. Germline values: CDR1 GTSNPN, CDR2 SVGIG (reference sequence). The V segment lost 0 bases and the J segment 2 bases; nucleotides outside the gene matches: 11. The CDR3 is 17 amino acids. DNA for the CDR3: TGTGCCTGGAGTGTACGGAGAGGGGGCGTATTCACAGATACGCAGTATTTT. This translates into CAWSVRRGGVFTDTQYF.

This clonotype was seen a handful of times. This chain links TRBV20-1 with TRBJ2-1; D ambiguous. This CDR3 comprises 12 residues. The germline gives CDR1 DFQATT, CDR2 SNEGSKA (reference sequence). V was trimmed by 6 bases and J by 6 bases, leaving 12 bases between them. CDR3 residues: CSALRVLNEQFF. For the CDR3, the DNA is TGCAGTGCGCTACGGGTCCTCAATGAGCAGTTCTTC.

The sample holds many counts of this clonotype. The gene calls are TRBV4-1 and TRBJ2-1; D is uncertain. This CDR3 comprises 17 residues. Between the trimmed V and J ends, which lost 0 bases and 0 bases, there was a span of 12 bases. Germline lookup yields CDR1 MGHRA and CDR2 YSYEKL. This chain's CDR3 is CASSQEVQRSSYNEQFF. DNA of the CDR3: TGCGCCAGCAGCCAAGAAGTGCAGCGAAGCTCCTACAATGAGCAGTTCTTC.

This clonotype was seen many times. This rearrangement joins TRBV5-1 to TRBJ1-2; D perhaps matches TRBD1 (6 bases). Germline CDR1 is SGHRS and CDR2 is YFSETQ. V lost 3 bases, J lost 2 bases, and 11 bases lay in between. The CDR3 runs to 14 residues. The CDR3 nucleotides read TGCGCCAGCAGCTCGCCCGGACAGAACTATGGCTACACCTTC. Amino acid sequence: CASSSPGQNYGYTF. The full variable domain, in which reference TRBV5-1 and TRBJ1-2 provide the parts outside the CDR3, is KAGVTQTPRYLIKTRGQQVTLSCSPISGHRSVSWYQQTPGQGLQFLFEYFSETQRNKGNFPGRFSGRQFSNSRSEMNVSTLELGDSALYLCASSSPGQNYGYTFGSGTRLTVV.

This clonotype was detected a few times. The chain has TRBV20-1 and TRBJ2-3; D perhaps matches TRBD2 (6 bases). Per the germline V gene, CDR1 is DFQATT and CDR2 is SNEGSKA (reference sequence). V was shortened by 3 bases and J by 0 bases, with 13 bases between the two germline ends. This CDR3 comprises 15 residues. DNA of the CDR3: TGCAGTGCTAGGGGTTCGGGACTCAGCACAGATACGCAGTATTTT. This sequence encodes CSARGSGLSTDTQYF.

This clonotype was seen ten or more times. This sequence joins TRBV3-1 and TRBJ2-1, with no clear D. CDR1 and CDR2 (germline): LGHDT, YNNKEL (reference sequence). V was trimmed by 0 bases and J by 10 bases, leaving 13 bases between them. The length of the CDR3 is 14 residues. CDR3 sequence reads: CASSQDSASREQFF. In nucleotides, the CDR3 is TGTGCCAGCAGCCAAGATTCCGCCTCCAGGGAGCAGTTCTTC.

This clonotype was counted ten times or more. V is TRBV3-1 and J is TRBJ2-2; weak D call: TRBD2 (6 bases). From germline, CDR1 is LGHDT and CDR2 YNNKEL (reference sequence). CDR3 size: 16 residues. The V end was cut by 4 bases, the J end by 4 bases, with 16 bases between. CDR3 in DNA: TGTGCCAGCAGCCGGTTTGTGGGGGGTCTCACCGGGGAGCTGTTTTTT. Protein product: CASSRFVGGLTGELFF.

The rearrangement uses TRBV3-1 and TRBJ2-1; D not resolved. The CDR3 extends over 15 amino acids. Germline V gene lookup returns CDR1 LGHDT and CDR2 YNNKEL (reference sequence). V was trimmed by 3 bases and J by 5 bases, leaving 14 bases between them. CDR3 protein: CASSHHLVRDNEQFF. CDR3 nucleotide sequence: TGTGCCAGCAGCCACCACTTGGTCCGGGACAATGAGCAGTTCTTC.

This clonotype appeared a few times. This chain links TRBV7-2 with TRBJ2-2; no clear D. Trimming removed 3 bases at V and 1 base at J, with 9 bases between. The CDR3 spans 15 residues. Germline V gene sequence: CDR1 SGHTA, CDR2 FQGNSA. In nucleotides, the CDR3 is TGTGCCAGCAGCTTTCGCAGGCTGAACACCGGGGAGCTGTTTTTT. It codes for CASSFRRLNTGELFF. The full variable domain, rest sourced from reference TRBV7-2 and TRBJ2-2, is GAGVSQSPSNKVTEKGKDVELRCDPISGHTALYWYRQSLGQGLEFLIYFQGNSAPDKSGLPSDRFSAERTGGSVSTLTIQRTQQEDSAVYLCASSFRRLNTGELFFGEGSRLTVL.

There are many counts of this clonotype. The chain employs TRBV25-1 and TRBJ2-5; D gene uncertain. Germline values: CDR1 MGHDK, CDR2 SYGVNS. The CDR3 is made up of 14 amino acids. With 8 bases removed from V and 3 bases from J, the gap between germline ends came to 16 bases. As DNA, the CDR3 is TGTGCCAGCGGCCCCCGGGCTTCGAAAGAGACCCAGTACTTC. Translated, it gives CASGPRASKETQYF.

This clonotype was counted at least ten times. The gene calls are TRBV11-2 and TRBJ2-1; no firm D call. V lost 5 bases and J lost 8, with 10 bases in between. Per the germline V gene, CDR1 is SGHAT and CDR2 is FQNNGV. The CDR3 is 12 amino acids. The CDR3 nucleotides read TGTGCCAGCAGCCCGCGGTGGGATGAGCAGTTCTTC. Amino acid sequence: CASSPRWDEQFF.

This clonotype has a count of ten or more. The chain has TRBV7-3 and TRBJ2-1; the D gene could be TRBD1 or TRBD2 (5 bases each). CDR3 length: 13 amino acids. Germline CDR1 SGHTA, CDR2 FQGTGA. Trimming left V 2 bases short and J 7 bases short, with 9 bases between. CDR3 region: CASSLLWGNEQFF. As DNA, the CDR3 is TGTGCCAGCAGCTTATTGTGGGGGAATGAGCAGTTCTTC. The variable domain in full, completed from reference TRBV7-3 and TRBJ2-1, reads GAGVSQTPSNKVTEKGKYVELRCDPISGHTALYWYRQSLGQGPEFLIYFQGTGAADDSGLPNDRFFAVRPEGSVSTLKIQRTERGDSAVYLCASSLLWGNEQFFGPGTRLTVL.

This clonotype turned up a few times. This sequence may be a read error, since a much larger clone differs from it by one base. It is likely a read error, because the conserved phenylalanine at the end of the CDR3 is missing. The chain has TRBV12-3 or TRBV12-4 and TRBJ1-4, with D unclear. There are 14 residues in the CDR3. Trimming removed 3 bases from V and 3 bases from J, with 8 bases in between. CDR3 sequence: CASSFRIPNEKLFS. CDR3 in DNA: TGTGCCAGCAGTTTTAGAATCCCTAATGAAAAACTGTTTTCT.

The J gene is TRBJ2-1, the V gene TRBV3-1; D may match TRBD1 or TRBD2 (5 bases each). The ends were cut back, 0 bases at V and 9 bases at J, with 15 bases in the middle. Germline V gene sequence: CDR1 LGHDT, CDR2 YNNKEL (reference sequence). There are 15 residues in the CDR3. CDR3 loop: CASSQDPGTPSEQFF. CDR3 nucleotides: TGTGCCAGCAGCCAAGATCCCGGGACGCCAAGTGAGCAGTTCTTC.

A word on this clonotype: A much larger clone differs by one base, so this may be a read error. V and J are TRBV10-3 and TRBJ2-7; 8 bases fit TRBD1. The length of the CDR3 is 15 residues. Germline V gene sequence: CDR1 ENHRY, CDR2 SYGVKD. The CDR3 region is CVISESDRVKYEQYF. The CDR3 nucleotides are TGTGTCATCAGTGAGTCGGACAGGGTGAAATACGAGCAGTACTTC.